The table lists the clone carrying this T cell receptor (beta chain) with a few counts. The antigen is not known. This record belongs to a study of response to subunit inactivated influenza vaccine. This CDR3 is built from 13 residues. Germline V gene data show CDR1 as SGHTA and CDR2 as FQGNSA. The V segment lost 6 bases and the J segment 6 bases; nucleotides outside the gene matches: 4. General study results and limits: Authors suggested each seasonal flu vaccination may recruit only limited numbers of new T cells.

TCRdb called the RT-PCR reads again in MiXCR, with one record for every CDR3 protein. The sample holds 450,000 to 550,000 distinct CDR3 sequences; 25% are singletons and the top ten take approximately 1.9%. The source was CD4+ T cells sorted from PBMCs, collected less than 6 days after vaccination. The clonotype comes from a man in his fifties who received an inactivated influenza vaccine. J is TRBJ1-1 and V is TRBV7-2; 10 bases agree with TRBD1. CDR3 in amino acids: CASRPGQGAEAFF. CDR3 nucleotide sequence: TGTGCCAGCAGACCTGGACAGGGGGCTGAAGCTTTCTTT.